What follows are 19 T cell receptor beta chains derived from one specimen sequenced in a study of identical twins. Each CDR3 protein gets one entry after TCRdb re-called the 5' RACE reads with MiXCR. The table lists roughly 220,000 distinct CDR3 sequences, 5% to 7% of them singletons. This sample was shared with a second study, whose subject was T cells expressing NK-cell markers.

Sequencing used CD8+ T cells sorted from blood. The receptors come from a woman aged 18-29 years in good health.

The table lists this clonotype with many counts. The CDR3 nucleotides are TGTGCCAGCAGTTCCGGCCCCACTAGCACAGATACGCAGTATTTT. Translation gives CASSSGPTSTDTQYF. The chain has TRBV12-3 or TRBV12-4 and TRBJ2-3; no firm D call. Trimming removed 4 bases from V and 0 bases from J, with 11 bases in between. The CDR3 runs to 15 residues.

The chain employs TRBV19 and TRBJ2-1, with 9 nucleotides matching TRBD2. CDR1 is LNHDA, CDR2 SQIVND, per germline (reference sequence). The CDR3 totals 14 residues. The V and J ends lost 5 bases and 6 bases, in that order; junction bases with no gene match: 5. CDR3 in amino acids: CASSFLAGPNEQFF. CDR3 bases: TGTGCCAGTAGTTTTCTAGCGGGACCCAATGAGCAGTTCTTC.

This clonotype showed up many times. This sequence joins TRBV6-1 and TRBJ1-1; no firm D call. Germline-derived CDR1 and CDR2 are MNHNS and SASEGT. Trimming stripped 6 bases from V and 6 bases from J, with 17 bases between. This CDR3 contains 14 residues. CDR3 amino acids: CASSLRPEGAEAFF. CDR3 DNA: TGTGCCAGCAGCCTCCGGCCTGAGGGAGCTGAAGCTTTCTTT.

This clonotype was detected only a few times. The V and J genes are TRBV15 and TRBJ1-6; the D gene is possibly TRBD1 (6 bases). Germline CDR1 is LNHNV and CDR2 is YYDKDF (reference sequence). Trimming took off 5 bases at V and 7 bases at J, with 18 bases between the two ends. This CDR3 has 16 amino acids. The chain's CDR3 is CATSLGGAGANSPLHF. The CDR3 DNA is TGTGCCACCAGCTTAGGTGGGGCAGGGGCAAATTCACCCCTCCACTTT.

This clonotype occurred many times. This chain connects TRBV11-2 to TRBJ2-1; D call uncertain. Trimming shortened V by 5 bases and J by 0 bases, and 20 bases separated the two germline ends. Germline V CDR1 and CDR2: SGHAT, FQNNGV. The CDR3 consists of 18 residues. This chain's CDR3 is CASSQGPGGQSSYNEQFF. The CDR3 coding sequence is TGTGCCAGCAGCCAAGGGCCTGGCGGCCAGAGCTCCTACAATGAGCAGTTCTTC.

The chain joins TRBV7-9 to TRBJ2-1; possible D gene TRBD2, 5 bases. The CDR3 consists of 13 residues. Germline values: CDR1 SEHNR, CDR2 FQNEAQ (reference sequence). The V end was cut by 3 bases, the J end by 10 bases, with 13 bases between. For the CDR3, the DNA is TGTGCCAGCAGCTTCGGGGATGAGGAGGAGCAGTTCTTC. Its protein is CASSFGDEEEQFF.

This chain links TRBV15 with TRBJ1-5, with D uncertain. Germline lookup yields CDR1 LNHNV and CDR2 YYDKDF (reference sequence). V lost 0 bases and J 11 bases, leaving 17 bases between the germline ends. The CDR3 length is 15 residues. The CDR3 sequence is CATSRDSGGFQAQHF. CDR3 in DNA: TGTGCCACCAGCAGAGATTCTGGAGGGTTCCAAGCCCAGCATTTT. The whole variable domain, filled in from reference TRBV15 and TRBJ1-5, reads DAMVIQNPRYQVTQFGKPVTLSCSQTLNHNVMYWYQQKSSQAPKLLFHYYDKDFNNEADTPDNFQSRRPNTSFCFLDIRSPGLGDTAMYLCATSRDSGGFQAQHFGDGTRLSIL.

The CDR3 nucleotides read TGCGCCAGCAGCTTGGCTAGCTTTGGAGAGACCCAGTACTTC. Translating it yields CASSLASFGETQYF. This chain links TRBV5-1 with TRBJ2-5; the D gene is possibly TRBD2 (5 bases). Germline assignment: CDR1 SGHRS and CDR2 YFSETQ. The CDR3 length is 14 residues. V was pared by 0 bases and J by 4 bases, with 10 bases between.

This clonotype was observed many times. The chain joins TRBV7-9 to TRBJ2-1; TRBD2 matches at 12 bases. CDR1 SEHNR and CDR2 FQNEAQ come from the germline V gene (reference sequence). The trim removed 4 bases at V and 0 bases at J, leaving 4 bases unmatched. This CDR3 is built from 17 residues. The CDR3 protein is CASSSPTSGSSYNEQFF. In DNA, the CDR3 is TGTGCCAGCAGCTCCCCGACTAGCGGGAGCTCCTACAATGAGCAGTTCTTC.

This rearrangement joins TRBV3-1 to TRBJ2-3; D is undetermined. This CDR3 is built from 17 residues. The V gene lost 0 bases and the J gene lost 9 bases, with 22 bases spanning the gap. CDR1 and CDR2 (germline): LGHDT, YNNKEL (reference sequence). Here the CDR3 DNA reads TGTGCCAGCAGCCAAGAGAAGGATGGATTGAGGATGTCGACGCAGTATTTT. Residues: CASSQEKDGLRMSTQYF.

This clonotype has a handful of counts. The J gene is TRBJ2-2, the V gene TRBV4-3; D ambiguous. Germline-derived CDR1 and CDR2 are LGHNA and YSLEER. Trimming took 0 bases from V and 0 from J, leaving 11 bases between them. The CDR3 length is 17 residues. The CDR3 nucleotides are TGCGCCAGCAGCCAAGATATTCCAGGAGCGAACACCGGGGAGCTGTTTTTT. Translating gives CASSQDIPGANTGELFF.

This clonotype has only a few counts. In nucleotides, the CDR3 is TGTGCCAGCAGCTTAGAGACGGACGGCTACAGGGGACGTGAAAAACTGTTTTTT. The encoded protein is CASSLETDGYRGREKLFF. The chain employs TRBV11-2 and TRBJ1-4; 7 bases align to TRBD1. This CDR3 has 18 residues. CDR1 and CDR2 from the germline V gene are SGHAT and FQNNGV. V gave up 0 bases and J gave up 7 bases; unmatched junction bases: 14.

The genes are TRBV6-8 and TRBJ1-5, with D perhaps TRBD1 (5 bases). Trimming shortened V by 10 bases and J by 2 bases, and 12 bases separated the two germline ends. The CDR3 totals 13 residues. Germline-derived CDR1 and CDR2 are MNHGY and SAAAGT. Here the CDR3 reads CANWGRGNQPQHF. CDR3 coding DNA: TGTGCCAACTGGGGCCGGGGCAATCAGCCCCAGCATTTT.

This clonotype has just a few counts. The chain combines TRBV12-3 or TRBV12-4 with TRBJ2-1; TRBD2 agrees at 8 bases. CDR3 size: 16 residues. The trim removed 7 bases at V and 7 bases at J, leaving 15 bases unmatched. CDR3 loop: CASTAPTSATGNEQFF. CDR3 nucleotide sequence: TGTGCCAGCACCGCGCCGACTAGCGCAACTGGGAATGAGCAGTTCTTC.

This clonotype has a handful of counts. CDR3 DNA: TGTGCCAGCAGGGCCGGGGAGCTGTTTTTT. Residues: CASRAGELFF. The J gene is TRBJ2-2, the V gene TRBV6-2 or TRBV6-3; D remains ambiguous. CDR3 length: 10 residues. V was trimmed by 6 bases and J by 6 bases, leaving 2 bases between them. CDR1 and CDR2 from the germline V gene are MNHEY and SVGEGT.

The chain links TRBV28 to TRBJ2-2; D is undetermined. In germline, CDR1 is MDHEN, CDR2 SYDVKM. This CDR3 spans 15 amino acids. Trimming cost V 6 bases and J 1 base, with 12 bases left between them. The CDR3 spells CASRYGFLNTGELFF. CDR3 nucleotide sequence: TGTGCCAGCAGATATGGGTTTCTGAACACCGGGGAGCTGTTTTTT.

The chain has TRBV27 and TRBJ2-7; either TRBD1 or TRBD2 may fit D (5 bases each). V was cut by 9 bases and J by 1 base, with 16 bases left in between. CDR1 is MNHEY, CDR2 SMNVEV, per germline (reference sequence). The CDR3 runs to 14 residues. CDR3 nucleotide sequence: TGTGCCAGTCAGTACCGGGACGGGTCCTACGAGCAGTACTTC. Protein: CASQYRDGSYEQYF.

Only a few counts were recorded for this clonotype. The chain couples TRBV7-9 to TRBJ2-1, with 7 positions matching TRBD1. Germline CDR1 SEHNR, CDR2 FQNEAQ (reference sequence). Trimming removed 6 bases from V and 5 bases from J; junction bases left unmatched: 1. This CDR3 is 12 amino acids long. In nucleotides, the CDR3 is TGTGCCAGCAGGACAGGGAACAATGAGCAGTTCTTC. The encoded protein is CASRTGNNEQFF.

The J gene is TRBJ2-7, the V gene TRBV27; D ambiguous. Germline CDR1 and CDR2: MNHEY and SMNVEV (reference sequence). V was cut by 2 bases and J by 0 bases, with 5 bases left in between. CDR3 length: 13 residues. The CDR3 nucleotides read TGTGCCAGCAGTTTAATGGGCTCCTACGAGCAGTACTTC. Encoded protein: CASSLMGSYEQYF.